Shown below are 32 T cell receptor beta chains from a single sample sequenced in a study of blood T cell repertoires in COVID-19. Sequencing was performed with immunoSEQ multiplex PCR; in TCRdb, only in-frame clones are kept and a portion is missing. The sample records some 350,000 clones, around 92% being singletons. Sequences were obtained from peripheral blood. The origin of the receptors is a woman aged 25 to 45 with COVID-19, enrolled during active disease.

The chain carries TRBV7-4 and TRBJ1-2; the D gene is possibly TRBD1 (5 bases). V was cut by 2 bases and J by 5 bases, with 12 bases left in between. The CDR3 totals 14 residues. Looked up from germline, CDR1 is SGHVT and CDR2 is SQSDAQ. CDR3 amino acids: CASSLKGFHYGYTF. In nucleotides, the CDR3 is TGTGCCAGCAGCTTAAAGGGGTTCCATTATGGCTACACCTTC. Variable domain in full (rest from reference TRBV7-4 and TRBJ1-2): GAGVSQSPRYKVAKRGRDVALRCDSISGHVTLYWYRQTLGQGSEVLTYSQSDAQRDKSGRPSGRFSAERPERSVSTLKIQRTEQGDSAVYLCASSLKGFHYGYTFGSGTRLTVV.

The rearrangement links TRBV6-2 or TRBV6-3 to TRBJ1-3; TRBD1 might be the D (5 bases). The length of the CDR3 is 16 residues. In germline, CDR1 is MNHEY, CDR2 SVGEGT. V was pared by 3 bases and J by 3 bases, with 15 bases between. The CDR3 region is CASSYPSQGSGNTIYF. The DNA for the CDR3 is TGTGCCAGCAGTTATCCGTCCCAGGGAAGTGGAAACACCATATATTTT.

The count of this clone is one. The chain is built from TRBV5-4 and TRBJ2-7, with D perhaps matching TRBD2 (6 bases). Germline V gene sequence: CDR1 SGHNT, CDR2 YYREEE (reference sequence). This CDR3 comprises 13 residues. Trimming removed 4 bases from V and 3 bases from J, with 11 bases in between. Here the CDR3 reads CASSAGLGYEQYV. CDR3 in DNA: TGTGCCAGCAGCGCGGGACTGGGCTACGAGCAGTACGTC.

V and J are TRBV18 and TRBJ2-7, with unresolved D. V lost 2 bases, J lost 3 bases, and 5 bases lay in between. CDR1 and CDR2 from the germline V gene are KGHSH and LQKENI. The length of the CDR3 is 12 residues. In DNA, the CDR3 is TGTGCCAGCTCACCAACGGGCTACGAGCAGTACTTC. This encodes CASSPTGYEQYF.

The chain uses TRBV18 and TRBJ2-1; TRBD1 agrees at 8 bases. The V and J ends lost 8 bases and 2 bases, in that order; junction bases with no gene match: 11. Germline V gene sequence: CDR1 KGHSH, CDR2 LQKENI. There are 16 residues in the CDR3. The CDR3, as DNA: TGTGCCAGCGCCGACCAGGACAGGGTAGCCTACAATGAGCAGTTCTTC. Its protein product is CASADQDRVAYNEQFF.

The rearrangement uses TRBV5-1 and TRBJ2-3, with TRBD2 matching 13 bases. This CDR3 is 16 amino acids long. The germline V gene has CDR1 SGHRS and CDR2 YFSETQ. J lost 3 bases, V lost 4 bases, and 5 bases had no gene match. The DNA of the CDR3 is TGCGCCAGCAGCGTGGGACTAGCGGGAATAACAGATACGCAGTATTTT. This codes for CASSVGLAGITDTQYF.

The chain recombines TRBV28 with TRBJ2-1, with D uncertain. This CDR3 region has 11 residues. Germline V lookup: CDR1 MDHEN, CDR2 SYDVKM. V lost 6 bases and J lost 4, with 4 bases in between. The CDR3 loop is CASRSYNEQFF. DNA for the CDR3: TGTGCCAGCAGATCTTACAATGAGCAGTTCTTC.

This sequence joins TRBV5-1 and TRBJ2-7, with TRBD1 matching over 8 bases. The CDR3 runs to 15 residues. Trimming removed 4 bases from V and 1 base from J; junction bases left unmatched: 7. Looked up from germline, CDR1 is SGHRS and CDR2 is YFSETQ. CDR3 in amino acids: CASSRTGSQSYEQYF. CDR3 nucleotide sequence: TGCGCCAGCAGCCGGACAGGGAGTCAATCCTACGAGCAGTACTTC.

V is TRBV5-1 and J is TRBJ2-2, with 10 positions matching TRBD1. Germline trimming cut 7 bases from V and 4 bases from J; bases unmatched to any gene: 10. The CDR3 runs to 16 residues. Looked up from germline, CDR1 is SGHRS and CDR2 is YFSETQ. The CDR3 nucleotides read TGCGCCAGCTCCCGAACTGGGACAGGGGTCACCGGGGAGCTGTTTTTT. Translation gives CASSRTGTGVTGELFF.

J is TRBJ2-7 and V is TRBV6-5, with TRBD1 matching 9 bases. With V trimmed by 0 bases and J by 0 bases, 3 bases remained unmatched. Germline V lookup: CDR1 MNHEY, CDR2 SVGAGI. This CDR3 contains 16 residues. The CDR3 bases are TGTGCCAGCAGTTACTCAGGACAGGGGACCTCCTACGAGCAGTACTTC. This translates into CASSYSGQGTSYEQYF.

The J gene is TRBJ1-2, the V gene TRBV2; D possibly corresponds to TRBD1 (5 bases). The germline V gene encodes CDR1 SNHLY and CDR2 FYNNEI. Trimming stripped 7 bases from V and 5 bases from J, with 17 bases between. The length of the CDR3 is 14 residues. CDR3 bases: TGTGCCAGCACCCTCCATGCGGGGGTGTATGGCTACACCTTC. Protein: CASTLHAGVYGYTF.

The gene calls are TRBV10-1 and TRBJ2-1; TRBD2 is a possible D gene (5 bases). This CDR3 spans 13 amino acids. Trimming shortened V by 6 bases and J by 8 bases, and 14 bases separated the two germline ends. From germline, CDR1 is WNHNN and CDR2 SYGVQD (reference sequence). The CDR3 nucleotides are TGCGCCAGCAGCGGGGTTTCTTACGATGAGCAGTTCTTC. Protein: CASSGVSYDEQFF.

The gene calls are TRBV20-1 and TRBJ2-1, with D unresolved. Between the trimmed V and J ends, which lost 5 bases and 4 bases, there was a span of 6 bases. Germline V gene sequence: CDR1 DFQATT, CDR2 SNEGSKA (reference sequence). The CDR3 is 11 amino acids. As DNA, the CDR3 is TGCAGTGCTCAGATATACAATGAGCAGTTCTTC. The encoded protein is CSAQIYNEQFF.

The chain couples TRBV19 to TRBJ2-3; 8 bases fit TRBD2. This CDR3 spans 13 amino acids. V lost 6 bases and J lost 4; bases outside the gene matches: 3. Germline CDR1 is LNHDA and CDR2 is SQIVND (reference sequence). In nucleotides, the CDR3 is TGTGCCAGTAGACTAGCGGCTTCAGATACGCAGTATTTT. Its protein product is CASRLAASDTQYF.

V is TRBV28 and J is TRBJ2-3, with 10 bases matching TRBD1. From germline, CDR1 is MDHEN and CDR2 SYDVKM. The CDR3 is 15 amino acids. V lost 7 bases and J lost 5; bases outside the gene matches: 9. The chain's CDR3 is CASKTPGQGIDTQYF. As DNA, the CDR3 is TGTGCCAGCAAAACCCCGGGACAGGGGATAGATACGCAGTATTTT.

A remark on this clone: Other DNA sequences in the same sample also yield this CDR3. This chain links TRBV11-3 with TRBJ1-1; 7 bases align to TRBD1. V lost 1 base and J lost 0; bases outside the gene matches: 8. The CDR3 is 17 amino acids. CDR1 is SGHNT and CDR2 is YENEEA in the germline V gene. CDR3 in amino acids: CASSLGDRGSVNTEAFF. The CDR3, as DNA: TGTGCCAGCAGCTTAGGGGACAGAGGTTCCGTGAACACTGAAGCTTTCTTT.

The genes are TRBV10-3 and TRBJ2-1; perhaps TRBD2 as D (6 bases). Germline V lookup: CDR1 ENHRY, CDR2 SYGVKD. This CDR3 has 12 residues. V was cut by 2 bases and J by 13 bases, with 12 bases left in between. CDR3 nucleotide sequence: TGTGCCATCAGTGAGGGACTACTAGACCAGTTCTTC. Translation gives CAISEGLLDQFF.

The chain uses TRBV2 and TRBJ2-5, with D tentatively TRBD2 (6 bases). With 7 bases removed from V and 2 bases from J, the gap between germline ends came to 14 bases. The CDR3 has 14 amino acids. CDR1 and CDR2 (germline): SNHLY, FYNNEI. The DNA of the CDR3 is TGTGCCAGCACCCCCCTCGGGAGACAAGAGACCCAGTACTTC. Translating it yields CASTPLGRQETQYF. Filled out from reference TRBV2 and TRBJ2-5, the complete variable domain reads EPEVTQTPSHQVTQMGQEVILRCVPISNHLYFYWYRQILGQKVEFLVSFYNNEISEKSEIFDDQFSVERPDGSNFTLKIRSTKLEDSAMYFCASTPLGRQETQYFGPGTRLLVL.

The chain employs TRBV2 and TRBJ1-1; the D gene is possibly TRBD1 (5 bases). The CDR3 is made up of 12 amino acids. V was shortened by 8 bases and J by 3 bases, with 10 bases between the two germline ends. Germline CDR1 reads SNHLY; CDR2 reads FYNNEI. Here the CDR3 DNA reads TGTGCCAGCGGGGCGGGATACACTGAAGCTTTCTTT. This gives the protein CASGAGYTEAFF.

The V gene is TRBV10-3, the J gene TRBJ2-2; a weak D match, TRBD2 (6 bases). V shed 5 bases and J shed 7 bases, with 11 bases lying between them. The CDR3 loop spans 13 amino acids. Germline values: CDR1 ENHRY, CDR2 SYGVKD. As DNA, the CDR3 is TGTGCCATCAGTCGGGACGGGAGCGGGGAGCTGTTTTTT. This gives the protein CAISRDGSGELFF.

The chain employs TRBV11-2 and TRBJ2-1; 9 bases agree with TRBD1. V trimming: 5 bases; J trimming: 6 bases; junction bases outside the gene matches: 8. CDR1 and CDR2 (germline): SGHAT, FQNNGV. This CDR3 spans 15 amino acids. Here the CDR3 reads CASSARQGVSNEQFF. The CDR3 DNA reads TGTGCCAGCAGCGCGCGACAGGGGGTCTCCAATGAGCAGTTCTTC.

V and J are TRBV10-3 and TRBJ2-5, with TRBD2 as a possible D gene (6 bases). V was trimmed by 4 bases and J by 5 bases, leaving 17 bases between them. Germline loops: CDR1 ENHRY, CDR2 SYGVKD. This CDR3 is built from 15 residues. CDR3 sequence: CAISASTGAWETQYF. The CDR3, as DNA: TGTGCCATCAGTGCTTCGACGGGAGCTTGGGAGACCCAGTACTTC.

This CDR3 is CASSPGGLTDTQYF. The DNA of the CDR3 is TGTGCCAGTAGTCCAGGGGGGTTAACAGATACGCAGTATTTT. The V gene is TRBV19, the J gene TRBJ2-3; TRBD1 is a possible D gene (7 bases). The CDR3 is 14 amino acids. V dropped 5 bases and J dropped 3 bases, with 12 bases sitting between them. Germline V gives CDR1 LNHDA, CDR2 SQIVND (reference sequence). The variable domain in full, completed from reference TRBV19 and TRBJ2-3, reads DGGITQSPKYLFRKEGQNVTLSCEQNLNHDAMYWYRQDPGQGLRLIYYSQIVNDFQKGDIAEGYSVSREKKESFPLTVTSAQKNPTAFYLCASSPGGLTDTQYFGPGTRLTVL.

This clone was picked up a small number of times. The rearrangement uses TRBV7-2 and TRBJ2-2, with D uncertain. The germline V and J ends were trimmed by 2 bases and 3 bases, with 7 bases remaining between them. The CDR3 covers 14 residues. The germline CDR1 and CDR2 sequences are SGHTA and FQGNSA. Written as DNA, the CDR3 is TGTGCCAGCAGCTTATACCGGGACACCGGGGAGCTGTTTTTT. Protein sequence: CASSLYRDTGELFF.

The gene calls are TRBV3-1 (or the pseudogene TRBV3-2) and TRBJ1-4; D is undetermined. Trimming removed 4 bases at V and 8 bases at J, with 11 bases between. From germline, CDR1 is LGHDT and CDR2 YNNKEL (reference sequence). This CDR3 contains 13 residues. CDR3 in amino acids: CASSRRGAEKLFF. In DNA form, the CDR3 reads TGTGCCAGCAGCCGTCGGGGTGCGGAAAAACTGTTTTTT.

The chain combines TRBV5-1 with TRBJ1-6; 8 bases align to TRBD1. V gave up 4 bases and J gave up 10 bases; unmatched junction bases: 7. Germline loops: CDR1 SGHRS, CDR2 YFSETQ. This CDR3 region has 14 residues. This CDR3 reads CASSVTGGDSPLHF. The CDR3 DNA sequence: TGCGCCAGCAGCGTTACAGGGGGTGACTCACCCCTCCACTTT.

The chain uses TRBV29-1 and TRBJ2-1; 13 bases agree with TRBD2. The CDR3 length is 18 residues. V lost 1 base to trimming and J lost 0 bases; unmatched junction nucleotides: 6. Germline CDR1 reads SQVTM; CDR2 reads ANQGSEA. In DNA form, the CDR3 reads TGCAGCGTTGAAGGTGGGACTAGCGGGGCTTTCTCCTACAATGAGCAGTTCTTC. This codes for CSVEGGTSGAFSYNEQFF.

The chain links TRBV29-1 to TRBJ2-3, with D unclear. V was trimmed by 7 bases and J by 2 bases, leaving 7 bases between them. Germline V CDR1 and CDR2: SQVTM, ANQGSEA. The CDR3 sequence is 11 residues long. The CDR3 DNA sequence: TGCAGCGGCGATACCACAGATACGCAGTATTTT. Protein: CSGDTTDTQYF.

V gene TRBV5-6 combines with J gene TRBJ2-1, with 7 bases fitting TRBD2. The length of the CDR3 is 16 residues. Trimming took 0 bases from V and 6 from J; bases not matched to a gene: 9. The germline gives CDR1 SGHDT, CDR2 YYEEEE. This CDR3 is CASSLGLAVYPNEQFF. The CDR3 DNA sequence: TGTGCCAGCAGCTTGGGACTAGCCGTTTACCCCAATGAGCAGTTCTTC.

Only one count was recorded for this clone. The rearrangement joins TRBV7-9 to TRBJ2-5; 7 nucleotides agree with TRBD2. The CDR3 runs to 14 residues. The V segment lost 3 bases and the J segment 5 bases; nucleotides outside the gene matches: 6. Germline CDR1 SEHNR, CDR2 FQNEAQ (reference sequence). The DNA for the CDR3 is TGTGCCAGCAGCTTTGGCGGGAGAGGTGAGACCCAGTACTTC. Encoded protein: CASSFGGRGETQYF.

This clone was recorded a few times. The CDR3 loop reads CAISLGQGRTEAFF. CDR3 nucleotide sequence: TGTGCCATCAGCCTAGGACAGGGAAGGACTGAAGCTTTCTTT. This rearrangement joins TRBV10-3 to TRBJ1-1, with 8 bases that match TRBD1. There are 14 residues in the CDR3. The V segment lost 6 bases and the J segment 5 bases; nucleotides outside the gene matches: 8. Germline V lookup: CDR1 ENHRY, CDR2 SYGVKD.

This sequence joins TRBV18 and TRBJ1-3, with D maybe TRBD1 (5 bases). CDR3 length: 13 residues. V dropped 3 bases and J dropped 3 bases, with 6 bases sitting between them. Per the germline V gene, CDR1 is KGHSH and CDR2 is LQKENI. CDR3 in amino acids: CASSPDSGNTIYF. The CDR3 DNA is TGTGCCAGCTCACCCGACAGTGGAAACACCATATATTTT.